This T cell receptor beta chain was observed in a study of blood T cell repertoires in COVID-19 (dated by TCRdb to the early 2020s). With regard to the full study: Samples covering the acute and convalescent phases of COVID-19 were provided by collaborators in the United States, Italy and Spain. The material from the prospective study consisted of cDNA or gDNA derived from T cells, B-cell-depleted T cells, or PBMCs. The dataset comprised deeply sampled blood TCRbeta repertoires from subjects exposed to, actively infected with, or recovered from COVID-19. The repertoires were made available in a free public database intended to serve as a resource for research on the immune response to SARS-CoV-2. Samples were obtained from the ongoing ImmuneRACE study (first 160 participants) and from 1,254 subjects provided by 6 global collaborators. Sample metadata almost always included a de-identified subject ID, COVID-19 status, age in years and sex. Where available, HLA class I and class II types were taken from metadata supplied by the sample provider and were not determined by assay-based typing.

Findings and caveats that apply to the study as a whole: The amount of clinical and demographic metadata varied by source and participant and was provided uncurated.

Note on this clone: Its recognized antigen is unknown. No clone much larger than this one lies a single base away; base qualities are absent.

Participants in the prospective study were aged roughly 18 to 95 years, lived in over 20 United States geographic areas, and enrolled through a virtual design. To assign participants to cohorts, the prospective study relied on clinical history that participants themselves reported in a screening survey and a study questionnaire. For ImmuneRACE Cohort 3, a participant was defined as recovered based on two consecutive negative NP/OP PCR tests, clearance by a healthcare professional, or resolution of symptoms. Each participant in the prospective study had whole blood, serum and a nasopharyngeal or oropharyngeal swab collected by mobile phlebotomists. Participants in the prospective study had the option to provide additional blood draws and questionnaires over an approximately 2-month period. Before DNA extraction, prospective study blood samples were shipped either frozen or at room temperature. V loses 5 bases, J loses 0 bases, and the germline ends lie 10 bases apart. From cysteine to phenylalanine, the CDR3 is 14 amino acids long. Solely the CDR3 DNA is kept, with 42 bases framed from the first base. CDR1 is given as MNHEY and CDR2 as SMNVEV, both from the germline V gene (reference sequence).

The immunoSEQ Assay, a bias-controlled multiplex PCR, was used to amplify TCRbeta CDR3 regions from genomic DNA. The authors' analysis ran thus. Nucleated cell counts per sample were estimated from amplification of reference gene primers within the assay. To quantify the absolute abundance of each unique TCRbeta CDR3 rearrangement, sequence reads were collapsed and filtered. For each sample, productive Simpson clonality was calculated by taking the square root of Simpson's diversity index across productive rearrangements. TCRdb limited this immuneACCESS table to in-frame rearrangements with V and J called. A share of clones is missing; checked studies link under half to unresolved V genes, and the rest is unexplained. The DNA was the basis for D and trimming; V, J and clone size are from that table. In all, the sample holds about 130,000 clones, and 86% of those were seen once. The top ten clones comprise roughly 2.3% of the sample.

Rearrangement joined TRBV27 to TRBJ1-2, with no D gene named confidently. Input material: PBMCs or T cells enriched from blood (not recorded which). The receptor was derived from a woman aged 45-65 years who had recovered from COVID-19. CDR3 loop: CASSLGPSNYGYTF. The DNA sequence reads TGTGCCAGCAGTCTAGGCCCATCTAACTATGGCTACACCTTC.